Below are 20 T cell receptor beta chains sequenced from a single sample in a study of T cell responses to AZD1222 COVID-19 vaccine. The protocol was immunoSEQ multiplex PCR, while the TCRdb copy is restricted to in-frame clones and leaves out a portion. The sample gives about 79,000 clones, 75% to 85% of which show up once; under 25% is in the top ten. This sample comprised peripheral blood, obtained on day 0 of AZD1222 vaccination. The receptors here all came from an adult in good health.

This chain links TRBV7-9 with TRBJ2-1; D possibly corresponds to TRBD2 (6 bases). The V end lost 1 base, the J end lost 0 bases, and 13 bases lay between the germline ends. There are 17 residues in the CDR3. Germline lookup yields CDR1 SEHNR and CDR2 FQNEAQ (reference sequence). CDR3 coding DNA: TGTGCCAGCAGCTTAGGGGCTGGGGGGAGCTCCTACAATGAGCAGTTCTTC. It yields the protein CASSLGAGGSSYNEQFF.

CDR3 region: CASSLAGKETQYF. The CDR3 nucleotides read TGTGCCAGCAGCTTAGCAGGGAAGGAGACCCAGTACTTC. V is TRBV7-8 and J is TRBJ2-5; D gene ambiguous. The CDR3 totals 13 residues. CDR1 and CDR2 from the germline V gene are SGHVS and FQNEAQ. Trimming shortened V by 0 bases and J by 5 bases, and 7 bases separated the two germline ends.

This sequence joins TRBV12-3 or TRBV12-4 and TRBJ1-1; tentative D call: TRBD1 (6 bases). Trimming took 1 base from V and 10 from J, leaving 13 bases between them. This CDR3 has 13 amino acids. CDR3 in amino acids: CASSLGQEIGAFF. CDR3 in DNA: TGTGCCAGCAGTTTAGGACAGGAAATCGGAGCTTTCTTT.

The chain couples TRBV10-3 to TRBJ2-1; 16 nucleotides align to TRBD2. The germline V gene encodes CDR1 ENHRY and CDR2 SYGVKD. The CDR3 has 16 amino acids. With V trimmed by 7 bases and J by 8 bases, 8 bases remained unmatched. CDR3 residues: CAITPGLAGGPDEQFF. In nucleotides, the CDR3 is TGTGCCATCACACCGGGACTAGCGGGAGGGCCCGATGAGCAGTTCTTC.

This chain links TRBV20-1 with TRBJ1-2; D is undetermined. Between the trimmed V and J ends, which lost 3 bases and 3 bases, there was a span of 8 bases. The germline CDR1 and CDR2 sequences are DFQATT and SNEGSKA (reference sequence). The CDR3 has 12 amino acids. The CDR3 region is CSASDEDYGYTF. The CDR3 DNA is TGCAGTGCTAGTGATGAGGACTATGGCTACACCTTC.

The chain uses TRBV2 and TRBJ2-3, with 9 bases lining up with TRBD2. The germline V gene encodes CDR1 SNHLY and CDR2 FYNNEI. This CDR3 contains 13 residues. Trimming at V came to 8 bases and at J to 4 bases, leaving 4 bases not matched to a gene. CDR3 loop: CASGGGASDTQYF. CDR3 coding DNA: TGTGCCAGCGGCGGGGGGGCCTCAGATACGCAGTATTTT.

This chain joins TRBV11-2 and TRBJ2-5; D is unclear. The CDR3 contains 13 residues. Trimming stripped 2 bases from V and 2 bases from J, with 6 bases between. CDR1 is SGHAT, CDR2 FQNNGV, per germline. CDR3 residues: CASSLPAQETQYF. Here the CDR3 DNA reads TGTGCCAGCAGCTTACCAGCTCAAGAGACCCAGTACTTC.

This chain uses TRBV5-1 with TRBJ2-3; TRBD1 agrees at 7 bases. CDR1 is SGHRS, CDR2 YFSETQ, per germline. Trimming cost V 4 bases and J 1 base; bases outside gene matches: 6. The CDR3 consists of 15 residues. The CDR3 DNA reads TGCGCCAGCAGCCGAGGGGGCTCCGGCACAGATACGCAGTATTTT. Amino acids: CASSRGGSGTDTQYF. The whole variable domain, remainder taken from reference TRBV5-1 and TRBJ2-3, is KAGVTQTPRYLIKTRGQQVTLSCSPISGHRSVSWYQQTPGQGLQFLFEYFSETQRNKGNFPGRFSGRQFSNSRSEMNVSTLELGDSALYLCASSRGGSGTDTQYFGPGTRLTVL.

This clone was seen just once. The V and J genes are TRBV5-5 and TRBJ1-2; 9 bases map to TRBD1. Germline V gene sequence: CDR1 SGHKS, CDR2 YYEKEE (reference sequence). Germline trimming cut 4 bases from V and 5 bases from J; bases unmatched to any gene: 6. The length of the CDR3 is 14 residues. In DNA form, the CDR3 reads TGTGCCAGCAGCCAACCACAGGGGGCGTATGGCTACACCTTC. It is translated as CASSQPQGAYGYTF.

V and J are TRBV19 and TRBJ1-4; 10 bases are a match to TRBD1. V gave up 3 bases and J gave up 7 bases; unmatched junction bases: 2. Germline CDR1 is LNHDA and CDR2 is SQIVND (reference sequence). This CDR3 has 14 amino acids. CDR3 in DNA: TGTGCCAGTAGTATGACAGGGGGCAGTGAAAAACTGTTTTTT. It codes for CASSMTGGSEKLFF.

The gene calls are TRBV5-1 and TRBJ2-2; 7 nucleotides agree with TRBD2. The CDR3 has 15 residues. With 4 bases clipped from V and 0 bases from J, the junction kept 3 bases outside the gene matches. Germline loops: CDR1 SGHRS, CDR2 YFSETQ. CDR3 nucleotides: TGCGCCAGCAGCGCTAGCGGCTCGAACACCGGGGAGCTGTTTTTT. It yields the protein CASSASGSNTGELFF.

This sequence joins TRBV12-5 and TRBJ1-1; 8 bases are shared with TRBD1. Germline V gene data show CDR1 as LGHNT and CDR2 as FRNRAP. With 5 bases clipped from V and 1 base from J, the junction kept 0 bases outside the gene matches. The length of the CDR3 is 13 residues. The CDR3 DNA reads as TGTGCTAGTGGTACAGGGGGGAACACTGAAGCTTTCTTT. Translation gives CASGTGGNTEAFF.

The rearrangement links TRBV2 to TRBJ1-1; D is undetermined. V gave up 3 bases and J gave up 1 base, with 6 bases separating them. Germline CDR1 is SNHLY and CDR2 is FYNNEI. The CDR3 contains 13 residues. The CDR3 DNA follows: TGTGCCAGCAGTGAGTTTGAGAACACTGAAGCTTTCTTT. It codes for CASSEFENTEAFF.

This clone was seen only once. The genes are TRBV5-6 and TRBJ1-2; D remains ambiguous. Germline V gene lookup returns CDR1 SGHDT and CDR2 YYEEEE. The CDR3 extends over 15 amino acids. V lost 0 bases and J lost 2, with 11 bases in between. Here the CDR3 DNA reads TGTGCCAGCAGCTTGGCCGGGGAATCAAACTATGGCTACACCTTC. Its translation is CASSLAGESNYGYTF. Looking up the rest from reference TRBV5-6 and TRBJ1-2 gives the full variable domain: DAGVTQSPTHLIKTRGQQVTLRCSPKSGHDTVSWYQQALGQGPQFIFQYYEEEERQRGNFPDRFSGHQFPNYSSELNVNALLLGDSALYLCASSLAGESNYGYTFGSGTRLTVV.

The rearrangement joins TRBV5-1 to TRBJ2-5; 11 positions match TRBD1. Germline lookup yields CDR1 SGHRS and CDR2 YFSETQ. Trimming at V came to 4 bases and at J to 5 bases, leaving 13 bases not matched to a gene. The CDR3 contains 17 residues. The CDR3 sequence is CASSADLWTGGEETQYF. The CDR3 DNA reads TGCGCCAGCAGCGCTGACCTATGGACAGGGGGCGAGGAGACCCAGTACTTC.

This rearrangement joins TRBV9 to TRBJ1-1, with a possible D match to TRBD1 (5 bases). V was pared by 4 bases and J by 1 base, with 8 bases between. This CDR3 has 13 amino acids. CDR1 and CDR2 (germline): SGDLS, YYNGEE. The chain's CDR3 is CASSRGRNTEAFF. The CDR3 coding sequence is TGTGCCAGCAGCAGGGGTCGGAACACTGAAGCTTTCTTT.

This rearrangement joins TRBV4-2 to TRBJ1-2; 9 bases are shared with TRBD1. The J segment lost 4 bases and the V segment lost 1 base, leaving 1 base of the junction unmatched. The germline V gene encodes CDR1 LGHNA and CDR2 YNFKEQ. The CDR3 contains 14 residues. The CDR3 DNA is TGTGCCAGCAGCCAAGTACAGGGGGCCTATGGCTACACCTTC. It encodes CASSQVQGAYGYTF.

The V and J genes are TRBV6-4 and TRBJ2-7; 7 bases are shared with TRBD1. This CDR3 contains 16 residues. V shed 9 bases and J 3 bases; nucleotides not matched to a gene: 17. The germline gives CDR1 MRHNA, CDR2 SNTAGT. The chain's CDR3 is CARKTFSGQSLYEQYF. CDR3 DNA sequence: TGTGCCAGGAAAACTTTCTCGGGACAGAGCCTCTACGAGCAGTACTTC.

The CDR3 protein is CASSEVSNPKADTQYF. The CDR3 coding sequence is TGTGCCAGCAGTGAAGTGTCAAACCCCAAAGCAGATACGCAGTATTTT. This chain connects TRBV6-1 to TRBJ2-3; no clear D gene. Trimming took 1 base from V and 4 from J, leaving 15 bases between them. This CDR3 spans 16 amino acids. Germline V gene sequence: CDR1 MNHNS, CDR2 SASEGT.

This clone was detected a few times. The CDR3 is CASSSDRGSYEQYF. The CDR3 bases are TGTGCCAGCAGCTCGGACAGGGGATCCTACGAGCAGTACTTC. The V gene is TRBV7-9, the J gene TRBJ2-7, with 9 nucleotides matching TRBD1. Unmatched junction bases numbered 2, after V lost 4 bases and J lost 1 base. Germline CDR1 SEHNR, CDR2 FQNEAQ (reference sequence). This CDR3 spans 14 amino acids.